The clone carrying this T cell receptor (beta chain) occurred a few times. Its antigen is unknown. The CDR3 loop spans 16 amino acids. The V end was cut by 3 bases, the J end by 2 bases, with 14 bases between. Germline assignment: CDR1 SGHVS and CDR2 FQNEAQ. The entry originates in a study of CD8 T cells in ankylosing spondylitis. Study-wide results and limits: Disease-linked clones bore a CD8+ phenotype and were relatively rare in peripheral blood.

Library preparation for TCR beta used quantitative 5'-RACE with molecular barcodes. A single record per CDR3 protein comes from TCRdb applying MiXCR to the 5' RACE reads. Here the sample spans just over 150,000 distinct CDR3 sequences, 15% to 20% being singletons. The chain links TRBV7-8 to TRBJ2-1; D is perhaps TRBD1 (5 bases). Source material: blood, either unsorted or a sorted T cell fraction (not recorded which). The TCR was taken from a male donor with ankylosing spondylitis or in good health (not recorded which). The CDR3 spells CASSFTTANPYNEQFF. The CDR3 coding sequence is TGTGCCAGCAGCTTTACGACAGCGAACCCCTACAATGAGCAGTTCTTC. Together with reference TRBV7-8 and TRBJ2-1, the CDR3 gives the full variable domain: GAGVSQSPRYKVAKRGQDVALRCDPISGHVSLFWYQQALGQGPEFLTYFQNEAQLDKSGLPSDRFFAERPEGSVSTLKIQRTQQEDSAVYLCASSFTTANPYNEQFFGPGTRLTVL.